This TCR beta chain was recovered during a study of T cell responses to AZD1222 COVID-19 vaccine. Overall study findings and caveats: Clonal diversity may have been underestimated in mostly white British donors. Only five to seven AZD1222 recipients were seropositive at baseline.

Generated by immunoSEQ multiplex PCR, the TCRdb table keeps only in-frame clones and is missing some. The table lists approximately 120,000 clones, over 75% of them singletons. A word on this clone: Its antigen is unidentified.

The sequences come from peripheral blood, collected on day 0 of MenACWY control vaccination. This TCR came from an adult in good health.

The CDR3 DNA reads TGTGCCAGCAGATCGGGACAGGGAAACACCATATATTTT. Protein product: CASRSGQGNTIYF. This chain uses TRBV6-5 with TRBJ1-3; 7 bases match TRBD1. The CDR3 is made up of 13 amino acids. Per the germline V gene, CDR1 is MNHEY and CDR2 is SVGAGI. V shed 6 bases and J 4 bases; nucleotides not matched to a gene: 3.